Listed below are T cell receptor beta chains from one sample, sequenced in a study of T cells in Graves' hyperthyroidism and ophthalmopathy. One entry per CDR3 protein results from TCRdb running MiXCR on the multiplex PCR reads. The table lists 500,000 to 550,000 distinct CDR3 sequences, about 20% of them singletons. The specimen was blood. These receptors originate from a man aged 40-49 years with Graves' ophthalmopathy. CDR3s include the opening cysteine and the closing phenylalanine or tryptophan.

cdr3_aa,v_call
CASSPPGNTGELFF,TRBV3-1
CASSPMQGGGETQYF,TRBV27
CASSLRDRETEAFF,TRBV6-1
CASSQVWNGPEAFF,TRBV4-1
CASSPPGSGTQYF,TRBV7-2
CASSSREVMEETQYF,TRBV11-1
CASSLGLGNYGYTF,TRBV5-1
CSAGLATGETQYF,TRBV20-1
CSARDAGVYNEQFF,TRBV20-1
CASSLRSGGTGELFF,TRBV12-3/TRBV12-4
CASNLEMRPRNTEAFF,TRBV5-5
CAWRGANVLTF,TRBV30
CASSEGTVGELFF,TRBV6-1
CATSDTTSSNHEQFF,TRBV24-1
CASSLQGLSTDTQYF,TRBV7-3
CASSPQGRGTDTQYF,TRBV28
CASSKTSGGGTTQYF,TRBV2
CASSPGVVGTGRPGELFF,TRBV19
CASNSPDRDRGRMGDVAGELFF,TRBV7-9
CSVRRVTATNEKLFF,TRBV20-1
CASSQGRGNYEQYF,TRBV3-1
CASSDRDVEETQYF,TRBV7-2
CASSLRDKNTEAFF,TRBV7-8
CASSLAGVAYNEQFF,TRBV28
CASSSPGLPLHF,TRBV28
CASSEYRGLAANNEQFF,TRBV25-1
CASSPGLILSFLNSPLHF,TRBV4-1
CATSDSITSGPRVRTNEQFF,TRBV24-1
CASSLTLAGGPQNEQFF,TRBV27
CASSAQVGGTQYF,TRBV5-1
CAGRLAGGDTQYF,TRBV5-4
CASSSYPAQYF,TRBV7-2
CASSLMRVNYGYTF,TRBV4-1
CASSSPRGSTYYEQYF,TRBV6-2/TRBV6-3
CASSYYGGTDTQYF,TRBV7-8
CASSVAVAGGRAEQFF,TRBV9
CASSIRGHYNEQFF,TRBV19
CASNPTGRTYEQYF,TRBV2